Below, one T cell receptor beta chain is given with its context. The source of the sample is a study of shared clonotypes between healthy human individuals. This CDR3 has 16 residues. CDR1 SGDLS and CDR2 YYNGEE come from the germline V gene. Trimming removed 4 bases at V and 4 bases at J, with 18 bases between. Some clones are missing from TCRdb's copy, which holds only in-frame ones; the method was immunoSEQ multiplex PCR. This sample has a few hundred thousand clones, with roughly 84% found just once. Sequenced: memory CD8+ T cells sorted from blood. As to subset: CD45RO+ cells pooled with CCR7-negative TemRA cells. The receptor was isolated from a man younger than 30 in good health. This chain joins TRBV9 and TRBJ1-3, with D perhaps TRBD1 (5 bases). CDR3: CASSPVGEGRGNTIYF. DNA of the CDR3: TGTGCCAGCAGCCCAGTAGGGGAGGGGCGGGGAAACACCATATATTTT.